One and the same sample provided the 23 T cell receptor beta chains below, sequenced in a study of CD8 T cells in ankylosing spondylitis. Whole-study findings and limits: Ankylosing spondylitis blood seemed to carry a telltale TCR beta motif made of eight highly homologous variants.

No antigen has been assigned to these receptors. TCRdb redid the calling of the 5' RACE reads with MiXCR, one entry per CDR3 protein. The sample yields some 840,000 distinct CDR3 sequences, roughly 10% seen once. Sequenced input: blood, either unsorted or a sorted T cell fraction (not recorded which). These receptors were collected from a male donor with ankylosing spondylitis.

The chain is built from TRBV12-3 or TRBV12-4 and TRBJ2-5; D is unresolved. Between the trimmed V and J ends, which lost 3 bases and 2 bases, there was a span of 10 bases. The CDR3 consists of 14 residues. CDR3 bases: TGTGCCAGCAGTTTCGGAACTACTCAAGAGACCCAGTACTTC. Protein product: CASSFGTTQETQYF.

The J gene is TRBJ2-1, the V gene TRBV28; TRBD2 agrees at 9 bases. CDR1 MDHEN and CDR2 SYDVKM come from the germline V gene. There are 15 residues in the CDR3. Trimming at V came to 7 bases and at J to 4 bases, leaving 8 bases not matched to a gene. The CDR3 coding sequence is TGTGCCAGCATCGGGGGACTAGCCTATTACAATGAGCAGTTCTTC. Translation: CASIGGLAYYNEQFF.

This clonotype was seen ten or more times. This chain joins TRBV6-2 or TRBV6-3 and TRBJ2-1; no reliable D call. V lost 6 bases, J lost 0 bases, and 9 bases lay in between. Germline CDR1 and CDR2: MNHEY and SVGEGT. The CDR3 covers 14 residues. CDR3 sequence reads: CASRTLSSYNEQFF. The DNA of the CDR3 is TGTGCCAGCAGAACACTGAGCTCCTACAATGAGCAGTTCTTC.

This clonotype was recorded a few times. V usage is TRBV5-1 and J usage is TRBJ2-6, with 9 nucleotides matching TRBD1. CDR1 is SGHRS and CDR2 is YFSETQ in the germline V gene. With V trimmed by 3 bases and J by 0 bases, 1 base remained unmatched. This CDR3 has 16 amino acids. Written as DNA, the CDR3 is TGCGCCAGCAGCTGGGGACAGGGCTCTGGGGCCAACGTCCTGACTTTC. Translation: CASSWGQGSGANVLTF. The full variable domain, completed using reference TRBV5-1 and TRBJ2-6, is KAGVTQTPRYLIKTRGQQVTLSCSPISGHRSVSWYQQTPGQGLQFLFEYFSETQRNKGNFPGRFSGRQFSNSRSEMNVSTLELGDSALYLCASSWGQGSGANVLTFGAGSRLTVL.

This chain links TRBV10-3 with TRBJ2-3; tentative D call: TRBD2 (7 bases). Germline lookup yields CDR1 ENHRY and CDR2 SYGVKD. V dropped 11 bases and J dropped 4 bases, with 19 bases sitting between them. The CDR3 runs to 14 residues. The CDR3 nucleotides are TGTGCCTCTAGAGGAGGGGGGGCCCCAGATACGCAGTATTTT. Its translation: CASRGGGAPDTQYF.

As for this clonotype: Sequence at one end of the junction differs from germline and may be a read error. The chain uses TRBV20-1 and TRBJ2-3; 7 bases align to TRBD1. The CDR3 loop spans 16 amino acids. Germline lookup yields CDR1 DFQATT and CDR2 SNEGSKA (reference sequence). As DNA, the CDR3 is TGCTGTGCTAGAGCCCTCCGGACAGGCAGCACAGATACGCAGTATTTT. Protein product: CCARALRTGSTDTQYF.

The V gene is TRBV5-6, the J gene TRBJ2-1, with 8 bases lining up with TRBD1. CDR1 is SGHDT and CDR2 is YYEEEE in the germline V gene. J gave up 4 bases and V 0 bases, and 3 bases lay outside the gene matches. This CDR3 is 15 amino acids long. The CDR3 protein is CASSLVWDRYNEQFF. In DNA form, the CDR3 reads TGTGCCAGCAGCTTGGTTTGGGACAGGTACAATGAGCAGTTCTTC.

This clonotype occurred a few times. CDR3 nucleotide sequence: TGTGCCAGCAGTGAGGACCATTGGGAGACCCAGTACTTC. It codes for CASSEDHWETQYF. The chain uses TRBV7-2 and TRBJ2-5; no firm D call. Trimming cost V 6 bases and J 5 bases, with 13 bases left between them. Germline CDR1 is SGHTA and CDR2 is FQGNSA. The CDR3 length is 13 residues.

The chain is built from TRBV5-1 and TRBJ2-1; 7 nucleotides line up with TRBD1. There are 16 residues in the CDR3. Germline V gene lookup returns CDR1 SGHRS and CDR2 YFSETQ. V gave up 6 bases and J gave up 1 base; unmatched junction bases: 10. CDR3 residues: CASNLQGPLSYNEQFF. DNA for the CDR3: TGCGCCAGCAACCTACAGGGGCCCCTTTCCTACAATGAGCAGTTCTTC.

Many counts were recorded for this clonotype. V gene TRBV29-1 combines with J gene TRBJ1-1; maybe TRBD1 (6 bases). The CDR3 sequence is 13 residues long. V lost 6 bases and J lost 3, with 14 bases in between. Germline CDR1 is SQVTM and CDR2 is ANQGSEA. DNA of the CDR3: TGCAGCGTCGCACAGGGTACGGACACTGAAGCTTTCTTT. Amino acid sequence: CSVAQGTDTEAFF.

This clonotype was picked up one time. The chain employs TRBV5-6 and TRBJ2-3; D unclear. The germline gives CDR1 SGHDT, CDR2 YYEEEE. Trimming removed 1 base from V and 5 bases from J, with 8 bases in between. The CDR3 has 13 residues. CDR3 loop: CASSLRIGDTQYF. CDR3 nucleotides: TGTGCCAGCAGCTTGAGGATAGGAGATACGCAGTATTTT.

The chain uses TRBV4-2 and TRBJ1-2; tentatively, D is TRBD1 (5 bases). Germline CDR1 LGHNA, CDR2 YNFKEQ. CDR3 length: 18 residues. Trimming shortened V by 4 bases and J by 1 base, and 22 bases separated the two germline ends. The DNA of the CDR3 is TGTGCCAGCAGCCCGGAGCACAGGCGGATGCTTAATAACTATGGCTACACCTTC. Translating it yields CASSPEHRRMLNNYGYTF.

The rearrangement uses TRBV10-3 and TRBJ1-2, with TRBD1 matching 9 bases. The CDR3 runs 13 residues. J was trimmed by 4 bases and V by 6 bases; bases with no gene match: 3. Per the germline V gene, CDR1 is ENHRY and CDR2 is SYGVKD. Written as DNA, the CDR3 is TGTGCCATCAGCAGACAGGGGGGCTATGGCTACACCTTC. It specifies CAISRQGGYGYTF.

This clonotype was observed many times. As DNA, the CDR3 is TGTGCCAGCAGCGCGCCGGGACACCTCTTCTACGAGCAGTACTTC. Translating gives CASSAPGHLFYEQYF. The chain couples TRBV7-8 to TRBJ2-7, with D perhaps matching TRBD1 (6 bases). CDR1 is SGHVS and CDR2 is FQNEAQ in the germline V gene. The CDR3 loop spans 15 amino acids. V lost 5 bases to trimming and J lost 3 bases, with 17 bases between them.

Ten or more counts support this clonotype. V gene TRBV20-1 combines with J gene TRBJ2-1, with unresolved D. Germline V CDR1 and CDR2: DFQATT, SNEGSKA (reference sequence). V was shortened by 3 bases and J by 2 bases, with 14 bases between the two germline ends. This CDR3 spans 15 amino acids. The CDR3 sequence is CSASPLSVAYNEQFF. The CDR3 nucleotides are TGCAGTGCTAGCCCACTAAGCGTTGCCTACAATGAGCAGTTCTTC.

The chain combines TRBV20-1 with TRBJ2-3, with D tentatively TRBD1 (6 bases). V was pared by 3 bases and J by 0 bases, with 7 bases between. The CDR3 runs to 13 residues. The germline V gene encodes CDR1 DFQATT and CDR2 SNEGSKA (reference sequence). CDR3 DNA sequence: TGCAGTGCTAGCGACAGGAGCACAGATACGCAGTATTTT. It yields the protein CSASDRSTDTQYF.

This clonotype has at least ten counts. This chain links TRBV4-2 with TRBJ2-7; no clear D gene. Trimming cost V 3 bases and J 0 bases, with 12 bases left between them. There are 15 residues in the CDR3. Germline CDR1 LGHNA, CDR2 YNFKEQ. DNA of the CDR3: TGTGCCAGCAGCCACGCGACGACGGACTCCTACGAGCAGTACTTC. This gives the protein CASSHATTDSYEQYF.

This clonotype was counted only a few times. The chain employs TRBV7-2 and TRBJ2-3, with 9 bases fitting TRBD2. The junction had 4 bases not matched to a gene; V was cut back by 2 bases and J by 4 bases. This CDR3 is built from 15 residues. Germline loops: CDR1 SGHTA, CDR2 FQGNSA. The CDR3: CASSLRSGGPDTQYF. CDR3 sequence (DNA): TGTGCCAGCAGCTTAAGGAGCGGGGGGCCAGATACGCAGTATTTT.

This clonotype has more than one count but fewer than ten. The CDR3 bases are TGCAGTGGGGGAGGGTGGGTAATTGGCTACACCTTC. It codes for CSGGGWVIGYTF. This chain links TRBV20-1 with TRBJ1-2, with unresolved D. Germline lookup yields CDR1 DFQATT and CDR2 SNEGSKA (reference sequence). The CDR3 spans 12 residues. The V end was cut by 7 bases, the J end by 7 bases, with 16 bases between.

This clonotype came up many times. The gene calls are TRBV7-2 and TRBJ1-2, with unresolved D. Trimming stripped 4 bases from V and 8 bases from J, with 11 bases between. Germline V gives CDR1 SGHTA, CDR2 FQGNSA. CDR3 length: 12 residues. CDR3 protein: CASSYRGVGYTF. Written as DNA, the CDR3 is TGTGCCAGCAGCTACCGCGGGGTCGGCTACACCTTC.

This clonotype was counted only a few times. This sequence joins TRBV18 and TRBJ2-1; D remains ambiguous. The CDR3 loop spans 17 amino acids. V lost 3 bases to trimming and J lost 2 bases, with 17 bases between them. Looked up from germline, CDR1 is KGHSH and CDR2 is LQKENI. CDR3 in amino acids: CASSPRVGTGTYNEQFF. The CDR3 DNA follows: TGTGCCAGCTCACCCCGTGTGGGTACGGGTACCTACAATGAGCAGTTCTTC.

Only a few counts were recorded for this clonotype. This rearrangement joins TRBV4-2 to TRBJ2-7; D call uncertain. The germline V gene encodes CDR1 LGHNA and CDR2 YNFKEQ. This CDR3 comprises 14 residues. V was cut by 0 bases and J by 4 bases, with 10 bases left in between. DNA for the CDR3: TGTGCCAGCAGCCAAGATCGCGGAATTTACGAGCAGTACTTC. It yields the protein CASSQDRGIYEQYF.

The table lists this clonotype with a few counts. This chain joins TRBV4-2 and TRBJ1-4; 9 bases fit TRBD1. The V gene end was trimmed by 4 bases and the J gene end by 7 bases; junction bases not matched to a gene: 13. The CDR3 extends over 17 amino acids. The germline gives CDR1 LGHNA, CDR2 YNFKEQ. CDR3 sequence (DNA): TGTGCCAGCAGCCGAACGCTTCCGGGACAGGGAGGTGAAAAACTGTTTTTT. This encodes CASSRTLPGQGGEKLFF.